This T cell receptor (beta chain) emerged from a study of blood T cell repertoires in COVID-19. Study-wide context: From T cells, B-cell-depleted T cells, or PBMCs came the material, which was cDNA or gDNA.

With V trimmed by 2 bases and J by 6 bases, 6 bases remained unmatched. Germline V gene sequence: CDR1 SEHNR, CDR2 FQNEAQ (reference sequence). The CDR3 has 15 amino acids. Authors' analysis steps: Cell counts per sample came from amplifying reference gene primers. This table comes from immunoSEQ multiplex PCR, and its TCRdb copy is limited to in-frame clones, with some not included. That table supplies the V and J calls and clone size; D and trimming were determined from the DNA. The sample shows 110,000 or so clones, about 85% of them seen only once. The sequence was obtained from an older woman with COVID-19, enrolled during active disease. V gene TRBV7-9 combines with J gene TRBJ2-1, with 8 bases identical to TRBD2. The sample consisted of peripheral blood. The CDR3 region is CASSLRLARGNEQFF. The CDR3 bases are TGTGCCAGCAGCTTAAGACTAGCGCGTGGCAATGAGCAGTTCTTC.